A selection of T cell receptor beta chains follows, all from one sample in a study of blood T cells in healthy people across ages. TCRdb independently ran MiXCR on the 5' RACE reads; one entry per CDR3 protein. The table shows 1.5 million to 2 million distinct CDR3 sequences, with 25% to 30% occurring only once. Sequences were obtained from blood. These receptors all come from a woman in her twenties or thirties in good health. Each CDR3 is given with its conserved first and last residue. The order of the fields is V gene, J gene, CDR3 protein.

v_gene: TRBV20-1
j_gene: TRBJ2-1
CDR3aa: CSATTSGGATNEQFF

v_gene: TRBV6-6
j_gene: TRBJ1-2
CDR3aa: CASSTPRWSYGYTF

v_gene: TRBV5-6
j_gene: TRBJ2-3
CDR3aa: CASSYGTSGGARHQYF

v_gene: TRBV2
j_gene: TRBJ2-2
CDR3aa: CASRRETGSTGELFF

v_gene: TRBV9
j_gene: -
CDR3aa: CASSVRDRRIDEQYF

v_gene: TRBV29-1
j_gene: TRBJ2-7
CDR3aa: CSFRGTSGPYEQYF

v_gene: TRBV29-1
j_gene: TRBJ1-1
CDR3aa: CSVDRALNTEAFF

v_gene: TRBV2
j_gene: TRBJ2-5
CDR3aa: CASIPPGQLNAETQYF

v_gene: TRBV5-1
j_gene: TRBJ2-5
CDR3aa: CASSLLQGAQETRYF

v_gene: TRBV12-3/TRBV12-4
j_gene: TRBJ2-1
CDR3aa: CASSGLAGGEQFF

v_gene: TRBV5-6
j_gene: TRBJ2-7
CDR3aa: CTSSSRGGASYEQYF

v_gene: TRBV5-1
j_gene: TRBJ1-2
CDR3aa: CASSLEAGTYYGYTF